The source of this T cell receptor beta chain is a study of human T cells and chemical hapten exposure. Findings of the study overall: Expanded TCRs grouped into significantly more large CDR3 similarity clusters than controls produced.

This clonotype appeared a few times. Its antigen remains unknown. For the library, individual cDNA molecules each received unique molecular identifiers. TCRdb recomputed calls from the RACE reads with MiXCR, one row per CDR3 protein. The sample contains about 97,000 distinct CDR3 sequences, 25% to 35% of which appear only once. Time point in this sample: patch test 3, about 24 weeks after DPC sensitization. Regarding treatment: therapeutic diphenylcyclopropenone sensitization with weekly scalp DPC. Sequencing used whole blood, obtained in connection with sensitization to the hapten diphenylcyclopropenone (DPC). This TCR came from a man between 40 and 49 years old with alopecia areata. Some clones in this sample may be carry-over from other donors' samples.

The CDR3 DNA reads as TGTGCCAGCAGTTACTCGGCGGGAGGGATCGGAGAGACCCAGTACTTC. It specifies CASSYSAGGIGETQYF. The gene calls are TRBV6-6 and TRBJ2-5, with 9 bases lining up with TRBD2. The CDR3 sequence is 16 residues long. Germline CDR1 and CDR2: MNHNY and SVGAGI (reference sequence). Trimming cost V 0 bases and J 4 bases; bases outside gene matches: 6.